This T cell receptor beta chain emerged from a study of cytomegalovirus exposure and HLA in healthy donors. Broader study findings: In a later analysis, parvovirus B19, influenza, CMV and Epstein-Barr virus appeared linked to several top co-occurrence clusters.

Comments on this clone: No antigen is known for it.

Deletions cut 0 bases from V and 0 bases from J, with 12 bases between. This CDR3 is 16 amino acids long. Germline V CDR1 and CDR2: SQVTM, ANQGSEA. 13 Jbeta primers and 60 Vbeta primers were used for the PCR. Clones were sequenced by immunoSEQ multiplex PCR, and TCRdb holds only the in-frame ones, with some missing. The data show roughly 120,000 clones, 60% to 80% seen once. The sequencing sample was made of PBMCs. The origin of this receptor is a man in his forties or fifties in good health and CMV-seropositive. The rearrangement uses TRBV29-1 and TRBJ2-1; weak D call: TRBD1 (5 bases). CDR3 amino acids: CSVEDLQGSSYNEQFF. CDR3 DNA: TGCAGCGTTGAAGATCTTCAGGGAAGCTCCTACAATGAGCAGTTCTTC.